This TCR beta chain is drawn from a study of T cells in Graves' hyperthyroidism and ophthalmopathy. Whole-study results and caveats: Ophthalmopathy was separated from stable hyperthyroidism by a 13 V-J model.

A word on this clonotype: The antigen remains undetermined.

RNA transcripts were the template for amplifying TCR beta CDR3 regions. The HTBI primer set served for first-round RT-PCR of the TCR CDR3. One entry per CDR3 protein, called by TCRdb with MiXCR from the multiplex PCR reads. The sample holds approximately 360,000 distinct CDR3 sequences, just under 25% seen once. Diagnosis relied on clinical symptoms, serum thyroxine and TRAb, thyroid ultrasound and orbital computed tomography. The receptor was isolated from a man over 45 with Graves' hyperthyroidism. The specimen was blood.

DNA of the CDR3: TGTGCCAGTAGTATAGCGCCCGCTAGCGGGGTAGCCAAAAACATTCAGTACTTC. It specifies CASSIAPASGVAKNIQYF. The rearrangement uses TRBV19 and TRBJ2-4; 9 bases fit TRBD2. The CDR3 totals 18 residues. Germline CDR1 reads LNHDA; CDR2 reads SQIVND (reference sequence). Trimming removed 1 base from V and 0 bases from J; junction bases left unmatched: 7.